This T cell receptor beta chain comes out of a study of T cell repertoires in ileal Crohn's disease. At the level of the study: Surgery for a complication: stricturing in approximately 60%, penetrating in about 39%. Thiopurines (11) or anti-TNF agents (approximately 20) were given postoperatively to about half.

With respect to this clone: The antigen is undetermined.

Findings and caveats of the study: Clonal expansions were more frequent in active smokers than non-smokers at surgery.

Germline CDR1 ENHRY, CDR2 SYGVKD. This CDR3 region has 13 residues. Between the trimmed V and J ends, which lost 10 bases and 5 bases, there was a span of 18 bases. Patients were adults with ileal or ileocolonic Crohn's disease needing resection. Profiled with immunoSEQ multiplex PCR; TCRdb holds only in-frame clones, not every one. The table has roughly 5,000 clones, about four fifths seen once. The sequence came from an adult with Crohn's disease. The chain employs TRBV10-3 and TRBJ2-7; tentatively, D is TRBD1 (6 bases). The sample was ileal tissue. CDR3 in amino acids: CANQGILTHEQYF. For the CDR3, the DNA is TGTGCCAACCAGGGGATACTAACCCACGAGCAGTACTTC.